This section outlines one TCR beta chain sequence together with its context. This sample is drawn from a study of glioma-infiltrating T cells after dendritic cell vaccination. Clones were sequenced by immunoSEQ multiplex PCR, and TCRdb holds only the in-frame ones, with some missing. The table records about 36,000 clones, 82% of them present only once. This CDR3 comprises 15 residues. The germline gives CDR1 SGHVS, CDR2 FQNEAQ. Trimming took off 3 bases at V and 5 bases at J, with 16 bases between the two ends. The source of this sequence is a human donor with glioblastoma. The gene calls are TRBV7-8 and TRBJ2-5, with D perhaps TRBD1 (5 bases). The sample in question was blood, obtained before dendritic cell vaccination. As DNA, the CDR3 is TGTGCCAGCAGCTTTGGCTGGGGCGCAGCGGAGACCCAGTACTTC. Amino acids: CASSFGWGAAETQYF.